One sample yielded the 3 T cell receptor beta chains listed below, sequenced in a study of CD8 T cells in Susac syndrome. Random hexamers were used to reverse transcribe an amount of roughly 0.5 to 1 ug RNA. A single record per CDR3 protein comes from TCRdb applying MiXCR to the immunoSEQ multiplex PCR reads. Here the sample spans roughly 200,000 distinct CDR3 sequences, 90% to 95% being singletons. The source material was CD4+ T cells from PBMCs. The receptors derive from a human donor with Susac syndrome.

The gene calls are TRBV14 and TRBJ2-7; D is perhaps TRBD1 (6 bases). V was pared by 2 bases and J by 7 bases, with 15 bases between. The CDR3 sequence is 14 residues long. Germline lookup yields CDR1 SGHDN and CDR2 FVKESK. The CDR3 DNA reads as TGTGCCAGCAGCCAATTGGGGGCCCACTGGGAGCAGTACTTC. Translation: CASSQLGAHWEQYF.

The genes are TRBV15 and TRBJ1-5; maybe TRBD1 (6 bases). The V and J ends lost 0 bases and 9 bases respectively, with 15 bases between them. The CDR3 sequence is 15 residues long. The germline V gene has CDR1 LNHNV and CDR2 YYDKDF (reference sequence). The CDR3 sequence is CATSRDGGAIWPQHF. The CDR3 DNA follows: TGTGCCACCAGCAGAGATGGGGGCGCCATTTGGCCCCAGCATTTT.

The chain joins TRBV15 to TRBJ2-3; D not resolved. Trimming pared 2 bases from V and 4 bases from J, leaving 10 bases between. Germline V gene sequence: CDR1 LNHNV, CDR2 YYDKDF (reference sequence). The CDR3 has 14 residues. Here the CDR3 reads CATSRNPLPDTQYF. The CDR3, as DNA: TGTGCCACCAGCAGAAATCCCCTCCCAGATACGCAGTATTTT.